This T cell receptor beta chain was observed in a study of T cells in Graves' hyperthyroidism and ophthalmopathy. Diagnosis rested on symptoms, serum thyroxine and TRAb, thyroid ultrasound, and orbital computed tomography. This clonotype has at least ten counts. Relative to the germline gene, one junction end is altered; a read error may explain this. Template material for amplifying TCR beta CDR3 regions consisted of RNA transcripts. TCR CDR3 underwent first-round RT-PCR with the HTBI primer set. TCRdb called the multiplex PCR reads again in MiXCR, with one record for every CDR3 protein. This table has around 340,000 distinct CDR3 sequences, around 20% appearing once. This CDR3 has 15 residues. In germline, CDR1 is MDHEN, CDR2 SYDVKM.

Sequenced sample: blood. The TCR was taken from a woman aged 45 to 65 with Graves' hyperthyroidism. V and J are TRBV28 and TRBJ2-7, with 12 bases aligning to TRBD1. The CDR3 DNA follows: TGTGCCAGCGGTTTGGGGACAGGGGGCAAATACGAGCAGTACTTC. The encoded protein is CASGLGTGGKYEQYF.